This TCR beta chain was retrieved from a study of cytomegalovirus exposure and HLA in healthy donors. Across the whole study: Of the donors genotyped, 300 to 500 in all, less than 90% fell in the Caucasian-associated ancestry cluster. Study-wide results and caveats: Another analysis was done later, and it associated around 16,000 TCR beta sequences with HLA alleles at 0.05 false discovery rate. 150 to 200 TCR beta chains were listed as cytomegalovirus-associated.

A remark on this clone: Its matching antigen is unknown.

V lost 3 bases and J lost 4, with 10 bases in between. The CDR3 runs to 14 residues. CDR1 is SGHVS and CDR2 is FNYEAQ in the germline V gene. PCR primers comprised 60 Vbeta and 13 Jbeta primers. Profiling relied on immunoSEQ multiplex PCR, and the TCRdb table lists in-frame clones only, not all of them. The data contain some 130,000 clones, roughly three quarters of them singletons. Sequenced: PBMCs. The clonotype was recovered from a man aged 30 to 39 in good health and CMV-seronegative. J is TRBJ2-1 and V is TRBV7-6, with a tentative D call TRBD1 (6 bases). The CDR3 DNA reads TGTGCCAGCAGCTTTACAGGGCGGTACAATGAGCAGTTCTTC. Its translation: CASSFTGRYNEQFF.